This entry lists 16 T cell receptor beta chains sequenced from one sample in a study of cytomegalovirus exposure and HLA in healthy donors. A multiplex PCR was run with 60 Vbeta primers and 13 Jbeta primers. Clones were sequenced by immunoSEQ multiplex PCR, and TCRdb holds only the in-frame ones, with some missing. Here the sample spans roughly 160,000 clones, 75% being singletons. Specimen: PBMCs. The receptors originated from a woman aged 40 to 49 in good health and CMV-seropositive.

The chain has TRBV6-5 and TRBJ2-3; TRBD1 aligns across 10 bases. The CDR3 has 15 amino acids. Germline V CDR1 and CDR2: MNHEY, SVGAGI. With 5 bases clipped from V and 1 base from J, the junction kept 3 bases outside the gene matches. In DNA form, the CDR3 reads TGTGCCAGCAGTCGAGGGACAGGGGGCACAGATACGCAGTATTTT. As protein: CASSRGTGGTDTQYF.

In this sample, this clone turned up a few times. The gene calls are TRBV6-1 and TRBJ2-5; TRBD1 matches 11 bases. The J segment lost 2 bases and the V segment lost 3 bases, leaving 2 bases of the junction unmatched. This CDR3 has 15 amino acids. Per the germline V gene, CDR1 is MNHNS and CDR2 is SASEGT. DNA for the CDR3: TGTGCCAGCAGTGAGGGACAGGGGGTTCAAGAGACCCAGTACTTC. Its protein is CASSEGQGVQETQYF.

This chain joins TRBV4-3 and TRBJ2-3, with no clear D. The CDR3 is 14 amino acids. V was trimmed by 5 bases and J by 0 bases, leaving 9 bases between them. Germline CDR1 reads LGHNA; CDR2 reads YSLEER. The CDR3 loop reads CASSSLLSTDTQYF. The CDR3 DNA follows: TGCGCCAGCAGCTCCCTTTTAAGCACAGATACGCAGTATTTT.

This clone was picked up one time. CDR3 DNA sequence: TGTGCCAGCAGCGCTAGCGGGAGGGCTGGAGAGCAGTACTTC. Protein product: CASSASGRAGEQYF. J is TRBJ2-7 and V is TRBV9, with 12 nucleotides matching TRBD2. The length of the CDR3 is 14 residues. Germline V CDR1 and CDR2: SGDLS, YYNGEE. V shed 3 bases and J 7 bases; nucleotides not matched to a gene: 5.

The chain is built from TRBV29-1 and TRBJ1-1; D may be TRBD1 (5 bases). Germline V gives CDR1 SQVTM, CDR2 ANQGSEA. The CDR3 is made up of 13 amino acids. Trimming pared 5 bases from V and 3 bases from J, leaving 13 bases between. CDR3 nucleotides: TGCAGCGTTTCCCGGGGGAGGGACACTGAAGCTTTCTTT. This sequence encodes CSVSRGRDTEAFF.

This clone was counted a few times. This chain joins TRBV13 and TRBJ1-2; D is uncertain. Trimming cost V 0 bases and J 3 bases, with 11 bases left between them. The CDR3 is 15 residues long. The germline V gene encodes CDR1 PRHDT and CDR2 FYEKMQ (reference sequence). The CDR3 nucleotides read TGTGCCAGCAGCTTAGGGGGAGGCCGCTACTATGGCTACACCTTC. Its translation is CASSLGGGRYYGYTF.

CDR3 in amino acids: CASSLSDYYNEQFF. The CDR3 region has the DNA TGTGCCAGCAGCTTGTCTGACTACTACAATGAGCAGTTCTTC. V usage is TRBV5-8 and J usage is TRBJ2-1; TRBD2 is a possible D gene (5 bases). The CDR3 loop spans 14 amino acids. CDR1 is SGHTS, CDR2 YDEGEE, per germline. Between the trimmed V and J ends, which lost 1 base and 3 bases, there was a span of 8 bases.

The V call is TRBV28, the J call TRBJ1-5; 10 positions match TRBD1. Germline V CDR1 and CDR2: MDHEN, SYDVKM. V lost 6 bases and J lost 6; bases outside the gene matches: 8. This CDR3 region has 15 residues. CDR3 region: CASRPPGQGIQPQHF. The CDR3 coding sequence is TGTGCCAGCAGACCCCCGGGACAGGGGATTCAGCCCCAGCATTTT.

The genes are TRBV2 and TRBJ2-7, with unresolved D. The CDR3 has 13 residues. With 5 bases removed from V and 1 base from J, the gap between germline ends came to 9 bases. Germline CDR1 SNHLY, CDR2 FYNNEI. This CDR3 is CASSQFRSYEQYF. CDR3 coding DNA: TGTGCCAGCAGTCAGTTCAGGTCCTACGAGCAGTACTTC.

To note about this clone: This same CDR3 is encoded by further DNA sequences in the sample. The CDR3 is CASRPGGSYNEQFF. The CDR3 nucleotides are TGTGCCAGCAGACCGGGGGGCTCCTACAATGAGCAGTTCTTC. The J gene is TRBJ2-1, the V gene TRBV5-6; TRBD2 agrees at 7 bases. The V gene's germline CDR1 is SGHDT and CDR2 YYEEEE. The CDR3 sequence is 14 residues long. V trimming: 5 bases; J trimming: 0 bases; junction bases outside the gene matches: 2.

V and J are TRBV7-2 and TRBJ2-1; the match to TRBD2 covers 7 bases. V gave up 0 bases and J gave up 2 bases; unmatched junction bases: 19. Germline CDR1 is SGHTA and CDR2 is FQGNSA. This CDR3 spans 21 amino acids. The CDR3: CASSLALPSGIGKAAYNEQFF. In nucleotides, the CDR3 is TGTGCCAGCAGCTTAGCCCTCCCGAGCGGGATCGGGAAAGCAGCCTACAATGAGCAGTTCTTC.

This sequence joins TRBV7-9 and TRBJ1-1; tentatively, D is TRBD1 (5 bases). V was trimmed by 11 bases and J by 1 base, leaving 11 bases between them. The germline gives CDR1 SEHNR, CDR2 FQNEAQ (reference sequence). The CDR3 covers 12 residues. The CDR3 nucleotides are TGTGCCGTCGGACAACCGAACACTGAAGCTTTCTTT. Translating it yields CAVGQPNTEAFF.

This clone appeared a single time. The chain is built from TRBV5-6 and TRBJ1-1; a weak D match, TRBD1 (5 bases). V gave up 3 bases and J gave up 5 bases, with 23 bases separating them. Per germline, CDR1 SGHDT and CDR2 YYEEEE. This CDR3 spans 17 amino acids. This CDR3 reads CASSSQAVGGFRTEAFF. The CDR3 DNA follows: TGTGCCAGCAGCTCCCAAGCCGTGGGGGGATTCAGGACTGAAGCTTTCTTT.

The chain uses TRBV28 and TRBJ1-3, with 7 bases matching TRBD1. From germline, CDR1 is MDHEN and CDR2 SYDVKM. V shed 6 bases and J 7 bases; nucleotides not matched to a gene: 9. The CDR3 has 14 amino acids. CDR3 in amino acids: CASRPGGQGNTIYF. DNA for the CDR3: TGTGCCAGCAGGCCAGGGGGGCAGGGGAACACCATATATTTT.

This rearrangement joins TRBV7-9 to TRBJ2-1, with 11 nucleotides matching TRBD2. CDR3 length: 17 amino acids. Trimming removed 2 bases from V and 5 bases from J; junction bases left unmatched: 8. Germline V gene sequence: CDR1 SEHNR, CDR2 FQNEAQ (reference sequence). The CDR3 sequence is CASSLWIAGGYHNEQFF. The CDR3, as DNA: TGTGCCAGCAGCTTATGGATAGCGGGAGGGTACCACAATGAGCAGTTCTTC.

This clone has just a few counts. V is TRBV11-2 and J is TRBJ2-7; no clear D gene. Trimming shortened V by 2 bases and J by 3 bases, and 5 bases separated the two germline ends. Per the germline V gene, CDR1 is SGHAT and CDR2 is FQNNGV. The CDR3 has 12 amino acids. In nucleotides, the CDR3 is TGTGCCAGCAGCTTAAATCTCTACGAGCAGTACTTC. This codes for CASSLNLYEQYF.